Listed here are 19 T cell receptor beta chains from one sample, sequenced in a study of monozygotic twins with inflammatory bowel disease. One entry per CDR3 protein, without DNA, is what TCRdb gives after re-calling the 5' RACE reads. The repertoire table contains approximately 330,000 distinct CDR3 sequences. Source material: blood. All receptors come from a human donor with ulcerative colitis or Crohn's disease, or a healthy co-twin of an affected twin (not recorded which).

The chain combines TRBV28 with TRBJ1-2. This CDR3 spans 15 amino acids. Germline loops: CDR1 MDHEN, CDR2 SYDVKM. The CDR3 sequence is CASSSPWRGTRGYTF.

This chain joins TRBV28 and TRBJ1-2. Per the germline V gene, CDR1 is MDHEN and CDR2 is SYDVKM. The CDR3 consists of 14 residues. The CDR3: CASRTYAPVGGYTF.

This chain uses TRBV6-6 with TRBJ2-2; TCRdb names TRBD1, which stays unverified in the absence of DNA. This CDR3 has 13 residues. Germline V CDR1 and CDR2: MNHNY, SVGAGI (reference sequence). CDR3: CASAAGPTGELFF.

J is TRBJ2-5 and V is TRBV7-2; TCRdb's D call of TRBD2 is untestable without DNA. CDR1 is SGHTA and CDR2 is FQGNSA in the germline V gene. This CDR3 comprises 16 residues. CDR3 region: CASTVSRGGARETQYF.

V and J are TRBV11-2 and TRBJ2-7. The germline gives CDR1 SGHAT, CDR2 FQNNGV. The CDR3 covers 14 residues. The CDR3 is CASSLDPHQYEQYF.

V usage is TRBV6-2 or TRBV6-3 and J usage is TRBJ1-1; lacking DNA, the TRBD1 call made by TCRdb goes unchecked. CDR3 size: 14 residues. Germline V gives CDR1 MNHEY, CDR2 SVGEGT. CDR3 residues: CASSVGTGASEAFF.

The gene calls are TRBV5-5 and TRBJ2-1. This CDR3 spans 12 amino acids. Germline CDR1 SGHKS, CDR2 YYEKEE (reference sequence). The CDR3 region is CASNVRSDEQFF. Supplemented by reference TRBV5-5 and TRBJ2-1, the full variable domain reads DAGVTQSPTHLIKTRGQQVTLRCSPISGHKSVSWYQQVLGQGPQFIFQYYEKEERGRGNFPDRFSARQFPNYSSELNVNALLLGDSALYLCASNVRSDEQFFGPGTRLTVL.

This chain connects TRBV27 to TRBJ2-7; TCRdb calls TRBD1, which cannot be checked without DNA. CDR3 length: 13 residues. Germline CDR1 and CDR2: MNHEY and SMNVEV (reference sequence). CDR3 loop: CASSSQGAYEQYF.

The chain links TRBV21-1 to TRBJ2-3; TCRdb outputs TRBD1, but without DNA this stays unchecked. TRBV21-1 is a pseudogene locus. The CDR3 spans 16 residues. The chain's CDR3 is CASSNPGAVVTDTQYF.

The V and J genes are TRBV3-1 and TRBJ1-5. The CDR3 is made up of 15 amino acids. CDR1 is LGHDT and CDR2 is YNNKEL in the germline V gene (reference sequence). This chain's CDR3 is CASSREGLGNQPQHF.

The chain combines TRBV6-5 with TRBJ1-1. Germline loops: CDR1 MNHEY, CDR2 SVGAGI. The CDR3 contains 15 residues. CDR3 sequence reads: CASSYMGSTNTEAFF.

The chain combines TRBV12-3 or TRBV12-4 with TRBJ2-1; checking the TCRdb D call of TRBD1 is not possible without DNA. The CDR3 spans 16 residues. CDR3: CASSFIWTESYNEQFF.

This chain connects TRBV4-2 to TRBJ2-1. The CDR3 loop spans 14 amino acids. Germline V CDR1 and CDR2: LGHNA, YNFKEQ. CDR3 residues: CASSLGGLLNEQFF.

The chain employs TRBV20-1 and TRBJ2-7. This CDR3 contains 12 residues. Germline CDR1 and CDR2: DFQATT and SNEGSKA (reference sequence). CDR3 residues: CSAKQGAHEQYF.

The V and J genes are TRBV29-1 and TRBJ2-3. The germline gives CDR1 SQVTM, CDR2 ANQGSEA. The CDR3 runs 14 residues. The CDR3 protein is CSGETSTSTDTQYF.

The CDR3 sequence is CASSLSTGSRKVTQYF. The V and J genes are TRBV7-9 and TRBJ2-5; the D call of TRBD2 rests on TCRdb alone, since no DNA is present to check it. The germline V gene has CDR1 SEHNR and CDR2 FQNEAQ (reference sequence). The CDR3 sequence is 16 residues long.

The chain is built from TRBV5-1 and TRBJ2-1; the TCRdb D gene call, TRBD1, has no DNA to confirm it. CDR1 SGHRS and CDR2 YFSETQ come from the germline V gene. The CDR3 is 14 residues long. The CDR3 region is CASSSIQGVIEQFF.

The chain recombines TRBV5-6 with TRBJ1-5. CDR3 length equals 15 residues. CDR1 is SGHDT, CDR2 YYEEEE, per germline. CDR3 region: CASSLGLGTNQPQHF.

The chain recombines TRBV4-3 with TRBJ1-1; no DNA is available, so the TRBD1 call from TCRdb remains unchecked. The CDR3 spans 15 residues. Germline V gene sequence: CDR1 LGHNA, CDR2 YSLEER. CDR3 region: CASSHTPGSGTEAFF.